Sequencing of this T cell receptor (beta chain) was carried out in a study of T cells in Graves' hyperthyroidism and ophthalmopathy. Across the study: Peripheral blood samples were taken at initial diagnosis, prior to any treatment. Whole-study findings and limits: Blood also held most thyroid clonotypes expanded beyond 0.001.

The V and J ends lost 4 bases and 8 bases respectively, with 14 bases between them. Germline CDR1 is KGHDR and CDR2 is SFDVKD. CDR3 length equals 14 residues. RNA transcripts were the template for amplifying TCR beta CDR3 regions. HTBI primers were the set used in a first-round RT-PCR of the TCR CDR3. Using its own MiXCR run on the multiplex PCR reads, TCRdb lists one record per CDR3 protein. Among under 400,000 distinct CDR3 sequences listed, roughly 15% were seen once. The sample holds a few counts of this clonotype. Antigen unknown. Cells are PBMCs isolated from more than 8.5 ml of fresh blood. Sequencing was done on a sample of blood. The V gene is TRBV24-1, the J gene TRBJ2-1; D not resolved. The sequence derives from a woman aged 55-70 years with Graves' ophthalmopathy. The CDR3 region is CATSDPKPGDEQFF. The CDR3 coding sequence is TGTGCCACCAGTGACCCAAAGCCTGGGGATGAGCAGTTCTTC.